The clone carrying this TCR beta chain has a single count. Donors of Cohort 3 who recovered were those that had two negative PCRs, clearance, or symptom resolution. This sample is part of a study of blood T cell repertoires in COVID-19. About the study: Donors in the United States, Italy and Spain gave samples during acute or convalescent COVID-19.

V was pared by 1 base and J by 0 bases, with 6 bases between. The CDR3 is made up of 14 amino acids. Per germline, CDR1 LGHNA and CDR2 YNFKEQ. Data came from immunoSEQ multiplex PCR; TCRdb stores just in-frame clones and leaves some out. The top ten clones hold around 2.5% of a sample with 280,000 or so clones, 85% of them seen once. The material sequenced was PBMCs or T cells enriched from blood (not recorded which). This receptor was identified in a woman aged 45-60 years who had recovered from COVID-19. The gene calls are TRBV4-2 and TRBJ1-1; no definite D call. The CDR3 DNA reads as TGTGCCAGCAGCCAAGTCGAGATGAACACTGAAGCTTTCTTT. Amino acids: CASSQVEMNTEAFF.